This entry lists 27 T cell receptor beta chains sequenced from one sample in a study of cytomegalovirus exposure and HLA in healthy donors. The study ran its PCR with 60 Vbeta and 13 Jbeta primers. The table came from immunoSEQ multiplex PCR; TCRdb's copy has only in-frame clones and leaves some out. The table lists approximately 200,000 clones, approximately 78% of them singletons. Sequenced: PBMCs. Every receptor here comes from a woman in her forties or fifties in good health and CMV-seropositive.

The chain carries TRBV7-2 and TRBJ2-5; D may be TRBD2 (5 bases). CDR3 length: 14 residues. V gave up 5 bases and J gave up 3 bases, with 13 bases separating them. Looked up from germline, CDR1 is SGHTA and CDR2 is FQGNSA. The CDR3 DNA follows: TGTGCCAGCAGCCCGTTAGCGTCGAAAGAGACCCAGTACTTC. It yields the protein CASSPLASKETQYF.

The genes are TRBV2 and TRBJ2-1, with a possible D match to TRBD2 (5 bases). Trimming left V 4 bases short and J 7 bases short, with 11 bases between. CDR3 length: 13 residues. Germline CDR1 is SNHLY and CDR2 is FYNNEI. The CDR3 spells CASSARWENEQFF. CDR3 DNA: TGTGCCAGCAGTGCGAGGTGGGAGAATGAGCAGTTCTTC.

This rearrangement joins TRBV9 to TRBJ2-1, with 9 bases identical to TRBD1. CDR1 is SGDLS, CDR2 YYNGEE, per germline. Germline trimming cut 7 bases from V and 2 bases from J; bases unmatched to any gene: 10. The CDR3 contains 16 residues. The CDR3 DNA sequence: TGTGCCAGCGGAAACCCGACAGGGGGAACCTACAATGAGCAGTTCTTC. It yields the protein CASGNPTGGTYNEQFF.

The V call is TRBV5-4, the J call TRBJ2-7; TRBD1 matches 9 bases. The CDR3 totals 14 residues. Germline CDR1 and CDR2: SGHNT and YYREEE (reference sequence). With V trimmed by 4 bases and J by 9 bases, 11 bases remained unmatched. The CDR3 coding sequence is TGTGCCAGCAGCGTGGACAGGGGCTATGGTCGGCAGTACTTC. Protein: CASSVDRGYGRQYF. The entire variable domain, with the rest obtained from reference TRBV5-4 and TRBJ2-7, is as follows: ETGVTQSPTHLIKTRGQQVTLRCSSQSGHNTVSWYQQALGQGPQFIFQYYREEENGRGNFPPRFSGLQFPNYSSELNVNALELDDSALYLCASSVDRGYGRQYFGPGTRLTVT.

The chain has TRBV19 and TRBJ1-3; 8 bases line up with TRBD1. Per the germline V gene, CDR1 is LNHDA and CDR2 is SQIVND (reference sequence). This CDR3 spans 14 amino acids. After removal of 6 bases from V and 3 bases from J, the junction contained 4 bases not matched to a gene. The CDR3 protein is CASSGTGGGNTIYF. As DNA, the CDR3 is TGTGCCAGTAGCGGGACAGGAGGTGGAAACACCATATATTTT.

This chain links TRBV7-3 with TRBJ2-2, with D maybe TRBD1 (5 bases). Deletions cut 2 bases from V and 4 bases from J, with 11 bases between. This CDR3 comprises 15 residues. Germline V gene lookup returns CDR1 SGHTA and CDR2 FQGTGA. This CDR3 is CASSLLGVGTGELFF. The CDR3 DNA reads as TGTGCCAGCAGCTTACTAGGGGTAGGCACCGGGGAGCTGTTTTTT. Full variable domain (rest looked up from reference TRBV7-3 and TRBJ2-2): GAGVSQTPSNKVTEKGKYVELRCDPISGHTALYWYRQSLGQGPEFLIYFQGTGAADDSGLPNDRFFAVRPEGSVSTLKIQRTERGDSAVYLCASSLLGVGTGELFFGEGSRLTVL.

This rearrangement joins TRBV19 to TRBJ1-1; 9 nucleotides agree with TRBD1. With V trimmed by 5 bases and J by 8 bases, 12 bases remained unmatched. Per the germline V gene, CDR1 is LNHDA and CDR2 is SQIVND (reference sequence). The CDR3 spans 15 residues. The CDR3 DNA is TGTGCCAGTAGTGATACAGGGGGCCGAACACCCGAAGCTTTCTTT. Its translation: CASSDTGGRTPEAFF. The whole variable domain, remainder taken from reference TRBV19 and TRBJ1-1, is DGGITQSPKYLFRKEGQNVTLSCEQNLNHDAMYWYRQDPGQGLRLIYYSQIVNDFQKGDIAEGYSVSREKKESFPLTVTSAQKNPTAFYLCASSDTGGRTPEAFFGQGTRLTVV.

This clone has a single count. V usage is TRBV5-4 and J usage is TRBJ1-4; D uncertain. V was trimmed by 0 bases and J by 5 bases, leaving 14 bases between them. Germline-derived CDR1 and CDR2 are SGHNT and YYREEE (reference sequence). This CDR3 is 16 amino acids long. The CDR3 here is CASSLAVAGGNEKLFF. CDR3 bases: TGTGCCAGCAGCTTGGCGGTGGCCGGAGGGAATGAAAAACTGTTTTTT.

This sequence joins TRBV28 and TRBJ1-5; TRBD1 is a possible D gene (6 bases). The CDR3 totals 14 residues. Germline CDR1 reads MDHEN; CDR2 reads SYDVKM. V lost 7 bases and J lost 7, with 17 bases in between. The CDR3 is CASNPGDFGQPQHF. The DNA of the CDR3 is TGTGCCAGCAATCCAGGGGATTTTGGCCAGCCCCAGCATTTT.

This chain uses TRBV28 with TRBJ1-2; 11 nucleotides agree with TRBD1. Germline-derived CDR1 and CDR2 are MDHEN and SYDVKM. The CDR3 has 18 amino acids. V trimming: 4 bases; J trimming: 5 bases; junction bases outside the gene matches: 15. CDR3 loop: CASSSYRDRGDLGYGYTF. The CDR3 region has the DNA TGTGCCAGCAGTTCCTACCGGGACAGGGGGGATTTGGGGTATGGCTACACCTTC.

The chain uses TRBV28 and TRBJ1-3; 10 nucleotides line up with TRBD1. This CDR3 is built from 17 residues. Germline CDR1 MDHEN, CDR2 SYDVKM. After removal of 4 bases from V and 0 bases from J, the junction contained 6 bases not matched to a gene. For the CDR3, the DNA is TGTGCCAGCAGTTCCGGGACAGGGGCCGCCTCTGGAAACACCATATATTTT. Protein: CASSSGTGAASGNTIYF. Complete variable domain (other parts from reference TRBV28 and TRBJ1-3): DVKVTQSSRYLVKRTGEKVFLECVQDMDHENMFWYRQDPGLGLRLIYFSYDVKMKEKGDIPEGYSVSREKKERFSLILESASTNQTSMYLCASSSGTGAASGNTIYFGEGSWLTVV.

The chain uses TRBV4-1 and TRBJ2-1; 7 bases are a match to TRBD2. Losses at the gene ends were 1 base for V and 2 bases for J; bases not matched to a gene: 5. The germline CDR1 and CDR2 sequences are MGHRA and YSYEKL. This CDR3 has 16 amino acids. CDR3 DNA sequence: TGCGCCAGCAGCCAAGGAGCGCGGGGGACCTACAATGAGCAGTTCTTC. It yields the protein CASSQGARGTYNEQFF.

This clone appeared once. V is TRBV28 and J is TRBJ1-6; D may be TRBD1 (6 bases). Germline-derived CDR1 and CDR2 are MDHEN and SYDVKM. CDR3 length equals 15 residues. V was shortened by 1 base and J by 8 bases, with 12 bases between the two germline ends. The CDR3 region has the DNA TGTGCCAGCAGTTTATCGCTTACAGGGTATTCACCCCTCCACTTT. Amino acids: CASSLSLTGYSPLHF.

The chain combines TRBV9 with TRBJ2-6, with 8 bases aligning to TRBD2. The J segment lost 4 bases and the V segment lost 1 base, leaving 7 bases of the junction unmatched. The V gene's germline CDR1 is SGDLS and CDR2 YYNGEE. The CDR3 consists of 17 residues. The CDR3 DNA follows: TGTGCCAGCAGCGTAACGGGGGGGCCGGGAGGGGCCAACGTCCTGACTTTC. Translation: CASSVTGGPGGANVLTF. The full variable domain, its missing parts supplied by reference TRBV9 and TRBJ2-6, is DSGVTQTPKHLITATGQRVTLRCSPRSGDLSVYWYQQSLDQGLQFLIQYYNGEERAKGNILERFSAQQFPDLHSELNLSSLELGDSALYFCASSVTGGPGGANVLTFGAGSRLTVL.

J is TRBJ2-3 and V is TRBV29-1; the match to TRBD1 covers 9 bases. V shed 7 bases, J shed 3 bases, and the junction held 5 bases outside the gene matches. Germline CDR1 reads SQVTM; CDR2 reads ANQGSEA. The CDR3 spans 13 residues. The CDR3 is CSGTGTGTDTQYF. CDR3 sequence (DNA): TGCAGCGGTACCGGGACAGGGACAGATACGCAGTATTTT.

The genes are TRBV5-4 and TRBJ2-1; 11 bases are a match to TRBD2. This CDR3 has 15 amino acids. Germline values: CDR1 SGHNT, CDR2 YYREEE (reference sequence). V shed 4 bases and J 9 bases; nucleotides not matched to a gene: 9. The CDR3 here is CASSKLAGAEGEQFF. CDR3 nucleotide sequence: TGTGCCAGCAGCAAACTAGCGGGGGCCGAGGGTGAGCAGTTCTTC. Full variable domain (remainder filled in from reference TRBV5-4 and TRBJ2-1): ETGVTQSPTHLIKTRGQQVTLRCSSQSGHNTVSWYQQALGQGPQFIFQYYREEENGRGNFPPRFSGLQFPNYSSELNVNALELDDSALYLCASSKLAGAEGEQFFGPGTRLTVL.

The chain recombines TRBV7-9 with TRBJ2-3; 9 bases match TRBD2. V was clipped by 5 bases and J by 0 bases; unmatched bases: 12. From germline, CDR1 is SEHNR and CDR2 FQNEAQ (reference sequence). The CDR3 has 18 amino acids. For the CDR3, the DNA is TGTGCCAGCAGCCCCCTAGCGGGGTACCGTCCTAGCACAGATACGCAGTATTTT. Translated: CASSPLAGYRPSTDTQYF.

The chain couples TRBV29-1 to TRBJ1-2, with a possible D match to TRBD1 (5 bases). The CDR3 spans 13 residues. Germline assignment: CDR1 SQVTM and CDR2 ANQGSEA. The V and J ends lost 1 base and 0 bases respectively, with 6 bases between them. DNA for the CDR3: TGCAGCGTTGAAGGGACAACTAACTATGGCTACACCTTC. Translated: CSVEGTTNYGYTF.

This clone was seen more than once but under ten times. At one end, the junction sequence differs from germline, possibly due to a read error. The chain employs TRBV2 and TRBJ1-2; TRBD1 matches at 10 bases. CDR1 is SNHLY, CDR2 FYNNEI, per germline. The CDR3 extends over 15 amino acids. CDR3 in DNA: TGTGCCAGCACCGGTGGGAGACAGGGGGCCTATGGCTACGCCTTC. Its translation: CASTGGRQGAYGYAF.

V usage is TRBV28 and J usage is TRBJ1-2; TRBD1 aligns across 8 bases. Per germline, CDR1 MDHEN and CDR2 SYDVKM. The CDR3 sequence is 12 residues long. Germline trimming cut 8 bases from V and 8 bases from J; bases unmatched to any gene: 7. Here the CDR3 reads CASASTGVGYTF. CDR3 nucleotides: TGTGCCAGCGCCTCGACAGGGGTCGGCTACACCTTC.

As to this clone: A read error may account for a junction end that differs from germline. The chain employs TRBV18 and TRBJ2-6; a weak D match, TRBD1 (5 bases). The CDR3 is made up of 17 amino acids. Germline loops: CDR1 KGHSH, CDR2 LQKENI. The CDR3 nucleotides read TGTGCCAGCTCACCACTTTCCCTGCAGGGTGGGGCCAACGGCCTGACTTTC. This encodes CASSPLSLQGGANGLTF. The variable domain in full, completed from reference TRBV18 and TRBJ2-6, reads NAGVMQNPRHLVRRRGQEARLRCSPMKGHSHVYWYRQLPEEGLKFMVYLQKENIIDESGMPKERFSAEFPKEGPSILRIQQVVRGDSAAYFCASSPLSLQGGANGLTFGAGSRLTVL.

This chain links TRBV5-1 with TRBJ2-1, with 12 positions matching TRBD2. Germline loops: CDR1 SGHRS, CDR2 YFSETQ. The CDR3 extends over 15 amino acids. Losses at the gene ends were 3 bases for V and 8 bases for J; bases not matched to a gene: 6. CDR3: CASSSGLAGRDEQFF. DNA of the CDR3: TGCGCCAGCAGCTCCGGACTAGCGGGACGGGATGAGCAGTTCTTC.

Written as DNA, the CDR3 is TGCAGCGTTGGGAGCGGGCCCTACACAGATACGCAGTATTTT. It encodes CSVGSGPYTDTQYF. This sequence joins TRBV29-1 and TRBJ2-3; tentatively, D is TRBD2 (6 bases). CDR3 length: 14 amino acids. The V gene's germline CDR1 is SQVTM and CDR2 ANQGSEA. V lost 4 bases to trimming and J lost 2 bases, with 13 bases between them.

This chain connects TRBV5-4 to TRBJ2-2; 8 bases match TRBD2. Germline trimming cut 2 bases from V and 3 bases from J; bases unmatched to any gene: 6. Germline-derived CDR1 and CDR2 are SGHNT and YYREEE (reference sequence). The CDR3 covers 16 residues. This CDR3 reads CASSFGGLAYTGELFF. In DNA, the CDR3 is TGTGCCAGCAGCTTCGGCGGACTAGCATACACCGGGGAGCTGTTTTTT.

The CDR3 DNA reads TGTGCCAGCTCACGGGGCCAGCAAGAGACCCAGTACTTC. Amino acid sequence: CASSRGQQETQYF. The chain joins TRBV18 to TRBJ2-5; D is perhaps TRBD1 (5 bases). Germline-derived CDR1 and CDR2 are KGHSH and LQKENI. Trimming cost V 4 bases and J 2 bases, with 8 bases left between them. This CDR3 region has 13 residues.

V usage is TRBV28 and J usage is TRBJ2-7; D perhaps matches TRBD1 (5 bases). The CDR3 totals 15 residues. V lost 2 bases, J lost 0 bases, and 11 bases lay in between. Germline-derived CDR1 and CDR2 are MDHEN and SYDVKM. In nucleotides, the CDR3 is TGTGCCAGCAGTTTAAGGGGCAGGCTCTCCTACGAGCAGTACTTC. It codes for CASSLRGRLSYEQYF.

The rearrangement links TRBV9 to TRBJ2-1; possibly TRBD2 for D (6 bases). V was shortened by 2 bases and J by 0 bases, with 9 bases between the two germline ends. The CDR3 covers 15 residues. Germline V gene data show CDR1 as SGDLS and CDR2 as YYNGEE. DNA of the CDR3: TGTGCCAGCAGCGTTGATAGCGGCTCCTACAATGAGCAGTTCTTC. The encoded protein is CASSVDSGSYNEQFF.